This TCR beta chain came from a study of T cell responses to AZD1222 COVID-19 vaccine (dated by TCRdb to the early 2020s). Regarding the research as a whole: AZD1222 recipients with second doses at about 4 weeks or about 12 weeks were pooled, because spike-specific TCR depth and breadth did not differ between schedules. TCR sequencing covered more than 230 trial participants: roughly 200 given two doses of AZD1222 and around 26 given two doses of MenACWY control vaccine. Trial participants were enrolled into age subgroups of 18-55, 56-69 and 70-plus years, which contained about 150, 27 and 61 TCR-sequenced participants, respectively.

Here is what the overall study found, with its caveats: Epitopes outside the regions mutated in the B.1.351 and B.1.1.7 variants were reportedly recognized by nearly half of the unique spike-specific TCRs. In the small 56-69-year group, the increase in depth fell short of significance, most likely because of low power. Participants were mostly white British, with more females than males. The authors suggested clonal diversity may have been underestimated. A significant rise in spike-specific TCR breadth and depth was observed after two AZD1222 doses relative to day 0 and relative to MenACWY recipients. Because no samples from the day 14 peak response were available, repertoires could be characterized only after the peak T cell response. Conclusions about previously exposed vaccinees were limited because only a handful of AZD1222 recipients were SARS-CoV-2 seropositive at baseline. The whole spike protein was spanned by vaccine-associated CD4 TCRs, and dominant responses were seen in regions 160-218 and 743-854.

The CDR3 regions of human TCRbeta chains were analyzed by immunosequencing. Processing in the source paper ran as follows. Repertoire TCRs were matched against a reference library of SARS-CoV-2-specific TCRs generated with the MIRA antigen-specificity platform. Breadth meant the fraction of unique TCRs that were SARS-CoV-2-associated, whereas depth meant the fraction of total T cells that were SARS-CoV-2-associated. Using the MIRA data, each spike-specific TCR was assigned both to the spike region to which the TCR was reactive and to a CD4 or CD8 class. Log10-transformed breadth and depth values were compared by one-way ANOVA with Sidak's multiple comparisons tests. Entries here come from immuneACCESS through TCRdb and include only in-frame sequences with V and J called. Some clones fail to appear in such tables; in the studies checked, an unresolved V gene covers under half of the shortfall, and the cause of the remainder is unknown. The V and J calls and clone size are taken from that table; D and trimming were inferred from the DNA. This sample lists 180,000 or so clones; 85% to 90% were detected once. 1.6% of the sample is held by the ten biggest clonotypes.

The germline V gene sets CDR1 to SGDLS and CDR2 to YYNGEE. Including cysteine and phenylalanine, the CDR3 has 15 amino acids. Of all the DNA, just the CDR3 is kept, 45 bases in frame from base 1. The V end loses 0 bases and the J end loses 5 bases, and a stretch of 11 bases separates them. With respect to this clone: The specificity of this receptor is unknown. Base qualities are not provided; no much larger clone lies one nucleotide away.

The time point label of this sample denotes: baseline before first vaccination. Vaccinee samples were obtained from the UK trials COV001 and COV002, which included a single-blind randomized controlled phase 2/3 trial of AZD1222 (ChAdOx1 nCoV-19) in healthy adults. Trial participant PBMC samples were collected at day 0 and day 28 after the second dose for TCRbeta chain sequencing. Here the sequenced sample was peripheral blood, taken on day 0 of AZD1222 vaccination. The TCR originated in an adult in good health. Recombination linked TRBV9 to TRBJ2-2, with TRBD2 perhaps the D gene, on 6 matching bases. CDR3 sequence: CASSVVQGGTGELFF. The nucleotides are TGTGCCAGCAGCGTAGTCCAGGGAGGTACCGGGGAGCTGTTTTTT.